Presented here are 27 T cell receptor beta chains from one specimen sequenced in a study of immune evolution from preneoplasia to lung adenocarcinoma. Profiled with immunoSEQ multiplex PCR; TCRdb holds only in-frame clones, not every one. Found here are 4,500 to 6,500 clones, about 82% of them singletons; the top ten hold roughly 10%. The sequencing input was FFPE minimally invasive lung adenocarcinoma tissue. All receptors derive from a person aged 60-79 years with lung adenocarcinoma.

The chain joins TRBV5-1 to TRBJ2-5; the D gene is possibly TRBD2 (6 bases). Trimming removed 5 bases at V and 3 bases at J, with 11 bases between. The CDR3 has 13 amino acids. Germline CDR1 is SGHRS and CDR2 is YFSETQ. CDR3 in amino acids: CASSPGLKETQYF. The DNA of the CDR3 is TGCGCCAGCAGTCCGGGACTCAAAGAGACCCAGTACTTC.

The chain has TRBV19 and TRBJ2-1; 9 positions agree with TRBD1. Germline V lookup: CDR1 LNHDA, CDR2 SQIVND (reference sequence). This CDR3 region has 14 residues. J gave up 7 bases and V 1 base, and 2 bases lay outside the gene matches. This chain's CDR3 is CASSIAGTGNEQFF. The CDR3 DNA reads TGTGCCAGTAGTATAGCCGGGACAGGGAATGAGCAGTTCTTC.

The V gene is TRBV10-3, the J gene TRBJ2-7, with no clear D. Germline V gene lookup returns CDR1 ENHRY and CDR2 SYGVKD. V was trimmed by 0 bases and J by 6 bases, leaving 12 bases between them. This CDR3 comprises 14 residues. The DNA for the CDR3 is TGTGCCATCAGTGAGTCGCCTAACCCCGGCGAGCAGTACTTC. It codes for CAISESPNPGEQYF.

The chain combines TRBV30 with TRBJ1-5; D not resolved. Trimming took 2 bases from V and 5 from J, leaving 7 bases between them. Looked up from germline, CDR1 is GTSNPN and CDR2 is SVGIG (reference sequence). The CDR3 is 12 residues long. For the CDR3, the DNA is TGTGCCTGGAGTCCCTCCGATCAGCCCCAGCATTTT. Translated, it gives CAWSPSDQPQHF.

The chain links TRBV6-1 to TRBJ2-7, with D tentatively TRBD1 (5 bases). The V gene lost 5 bases and the J gene lost 2 bases, with 7 bases spanning the gap. CDR3 length equals 12 residues. Per germline, CDR1 MNHNS and CDR2 SASEGT. Here the CDR3 DNA reads TGTGCCAGCAGTCAACAGGCCTACGAGCAGTACTTC. It is translated as CASSQQAYEQYF.

The chain uses TRBV7-2 and TRBJ1-2; D unclear. The CDR3 totals 12 residues. V was shortened by 2 bases and J by 6 bases, with 7 bases between the two germline ends. Germline V lookup: CDR1 SGHTA, CDR2 FQGNSA. This chain's CDR3 is CASSLFGDGYTF. In DNA form, the CDR3 reads TGTGCCAGCAGCTTATTCGGGGATGGCTACACCTTC.

The chain joins TRBV7-3 to TRBJ2-1; 11 nucleotides line up with TRBD2. Germline values: CDR1 SGHTA, CDR2 FQGTGA. The CDR3 extends over 15 amino acids. V lost 6 bases to trimming and J lost 8 bases; unmatched junction nucleotides: 9. For the CDR3, the DNA is TGTGCCAGCAGTGAGAGTAGCGGGAGGGTCCATGAGCAGTTCTTC. This encodes CASSESSGRVHEQFF.

This clone was observed a single time. This chain joins TRBV7-9 and TRBJ2-5, with a weak D call TRBD2 (6 bases). The CDR3 contains 14 residues. Germline values: CDR1 SEHNR, CDR2 FQNEAQ (reference sequence). With 3 bases removed from V and 4 bases from J, the gap between germline ends came to 12 bases. Here the CDR3 reads CASSFGGLGETQYF. For the CDR3, the DNA is TGTGCCAGCAGCTTCGGGGGTCTGGGAGAGACCCAGTACTTC.

The V call is TRBV7-9, the J call TRBJ1-1, with 8 bases identical to TRBD1. Trimming at V came to 5 bases and at J to 4 bases, leaving 3 bases not matched to a gene. CDR1 is SEHNR, CDR2 FQNEAQ, per germline (reference sequence). There are 13 residues in the CDR3. CDR3 sequence: CASSLTGATEAFF. CDR3 in DNA: TGTGCCAGCAGCCTGACAGGGGCCACTGAAGCTTTCTTT.

This chain uses TRBV9 with TRBJ2-1, with 10 positions matching TRBD1. The CDR3 is made up of 16 amino acids. V was clipped by 2 bases and J by 6 bases; unmatched bases: 8. Germline assignment: CDR1 SGDLS and CDR2 YYNGEE. CDR3 protein: CASSVSPGQGFNEQFF. In DNA form, the CDR3 reads TGTGCCAGCAGCGTCTCCCCGGGACAGGGGTTCAATGAGCAGTTCTTC.

This clone was counted a single time. The V and J genes are TRBV18 and TRBJ1-1; D is uncertain. The V gene lost 4 bases and the J gene lost 0 bases, with 6 bases spanning the gap. This CDR3 contains 13 residues. Germline V CDR1 and CDR2: KGHSH, LQKENI. The DNA for the CDR3 is TGTGCCAGCTCACAAGATGTGAACACTGAAGCTTTCTTT. Protein product: CASSQDVNTEAFF.

This clone was seen only once. The genes are TRBV7-2 and TRBJ1-2, with 7 bases identical to TRBD1. This CDR3 contains 14 residues. The germline V gene encodes CDR1 SGHTA and CDR2 FQGNSA. V lost 2 bases, J lost 4 bases, and 4 bases stayed unmatched. CDR3 bases: TGTGCCAGCAGCTTAAGCCAGGGGGGCTATGGCTACACCTTC. Encoded protein: CASSLSQGGYGYTF. The full variable domain, rest sourced from reference TRBV7-2 and TRBJ1-2, is GAGVSQSPSNKVTEKGKDVELRCDPISGHTALYWYRQSLGQGLEFLIYFQGNSAPDKSGLPSDRFSAERTGGSVSTLTIQRTQQEDSAVYLCASSLSQGGYGYTFGSGTRLTVV.

V is TRBV29-1 and J is TRBJ2-1; 14 bases are shared with TRBD2. CDR1 and CDR2 from the germline V gene are SQVTM and ANQGSEA. The CDR3 covers 13 residues. In DNA, the CDR3 is TGCAGTGCGGGACTAGCGGGAGCTGTTGAGCAGTTCTTC. This encodes CSAGLAGAVEQFF.

The chain uses TRBV19 and TRBJ2-7; D is perhaps TRBD2 (6 bases). The CDR3 covers 14 residues. From germline, CDR1 is LNHDA and CDR2 SQIVND (reference sequence). V dropped 10 bases and J dropped 7 bases, with 23 bases sitting between them. CDR3 nucleotide sequence: TGTGCCACCTCGTCGGGAGCCCTCACGGGAGAGCAGTACTTC. This sequence encodes CATSSGALTGEQYF.

The V gene is TRBV7-9, the J gene TRBJ1-1; 8 nucleotides match TRBD1. Trimming at V came to 11 bases and at J to 10 bases, leaving 9 bases not matched to a gene. CDR1 is SEHNR and CDR2 is FQNEAQ in the germline V gene (reference sequence). The CDR3 sequence is 11 residues long. The CDR3, as DNA: TGTGCCGTAGGGGCGGGGACAGGAGCTTTCTTT. Translating it yields CAVGAGTGAFF.

This chain links TRBV6-5 with TRBJ1-1; 9 positions match TRBD1. Per the germline V gene, CDR1 is MNHEY and CDR2 is SVGAGI. V dropped 7 bases and J dropped 6; count of bases not matched to a gene: 12. The CDR3 extends over 15 amino acids. The DNA of the CDR3 is TGTGCCAGCAACCAGAACAGGGGGCGCGGTCCTGAAGCTTTCTTT. Protein: CASNQNRGRGPEAFF.

V is TRBV5-4 and J is TRBJ2-7; perhaps TRBD2 as D (6 bases). This CDR3 has 12 amino acids. V lost 3 bases and J lost 4, with 8 bases in between. The V gene's germline CDR1 is SGHNT and CDR2 YYREEE (reference sequence). CDR3 sequence: CASSSGGYEQYF. CDR3 nucleotide sequence: TGTGCCAGCAGCTCCGGGGGTTACGAGCAGTACTTC.

Comment on this clone: Other DNA sequences in this specimen translate into the identical CDR3. The chain employs TRBV7-9 and TRBJ2-1, with TRBD1 matching over 10 bases. CDR1 and CDR2 from the germline V gene are SEHNR and FQNEAQ (reference sequence). The CDR3 extends over 14 amino acids. The V segment lost 6 bases and the J segment 4 bases; nucleotides outside the gene matches: 3. The DNA of the CDR3 is TGTGCCAGCAGAAGGGGACAGGGGTACAATGAGCAGTTCTTC. Translated, it gives CASRRGQGYNEQFF.

The chain joins TRBV18 to TRBJ2-7; D might be TRBD1 or TRBD2, each matching 5 bases. Germline V gene data show CDR1 as KGHSH and CDR2 as LQKENI. This CDR3 spans 15 amino acids. V shed 5 bases and J shed 1 base, with 15 bases lying between them. The CDR3 reads CASSSAQGVSYEQYF. CDR3 nucleotides: TGTGCCAGCTCATCTGCTCAGGGAGTTTCCTACGAGCAGTACTTC. The complete variable domain, with remaining parts taken from reference TRBV18 and TRBJ2-7, reads NAGVMQNPRHLVRRRGQEARLRCSPMKGHSHVYWYRQLPEEGLKFMVYLQKENIIDESGMPKERFSAEFPKEGPSILRIQQVVRGDSAAYFCASSSAQGVSYEQYFGPGTRLTVT.

This clone showed up just a few times. The V call is TRBV10-1, the J call TRBJ2-1; D ambiguous. This CDR3 spans 14 amino acids. Per the germline V gene, CDR1 is WNHNN and CDR2 is SYGVQD (reference sequence). Trimming removed 2 bases at V and 5 bases at J, with 10 bases between. DNA of the CDR3: TGCGCCAGCAGTGAGGGGGTTGTCCACAATGAGCAGTTCTTC. Translated: CASSEGVVHNEQFF.

This rearrangement joins TRBV30 to TRBJ1-2, with TRBD1 matching 7 bases. Germline V gene sequence: CDR1 GTSNPN, CDR2 SVGIG (reference sequence). The CDR3 extends over 14 amino acids. V gave up 4 bases and J gave up 4 bases; unmatched junction bases: 9. This CDR3 is CAWIGDSSFYGYTF. The CDR3 DNA sequence: TGTGCCTGGATTGGGGACAGTTCCTTCTATGGCTACACCTTC.

This clone was recorded only once. This chain connects TRBV5-6 to TRBJ1-1; maybe TRBD1 (5 bases). The CDR3 spans 15 residues. Germline CDR1 and CDR2: SGHDT and YYEEEE. V lost 4 bases, J lost 1 base, and 14 bases lay in between. Written as DNA, the CDR3 is TGTGCCAGCAGCCCAACGCCTACAGGGAACACTGAAGCTTTCTTT. It encodes CASSPTPTGNTEAFF. Supplemented by reference TRBV5-6 and TRBJ1-1, the full variable domain reads DAGVTQSPTHLIKTRGQQVTLRCSPKSGHDTVSWYQQALGQGPQFIFQYYEEEERQRGNFPDRFSGHQFPNYSSELNVNALLLGDSALYLCASSPTPTGNTEAFFGQGTRLTVV.

V and J are TRBV7-3 and TRBJ2-7, with a weak D call TRBD2 (6 bases). This CDR3 is built from 13 residues. The V end was cut by 5 bases, the J end by 4 bases, with 12 bases between. The V gene's germline CDR1 is SGHTA and CDR2 FQGTGA. CDR3 sequence: CASSAGPEYEQYF. The CDR3 DNA is TGTGCCAGCAGCGCGGGACCGGAGTACGAGCAGTACTTC.

The V gene is TRBV5-1, the J gene TRBJ1-3; tentative D call: TRBD1 (6 bases). Germline V gene sequence: CDR1 SGHRS, CDR2 YFSETQ. The V end was cut by 4 bases, the J end by 3 bases, with 11 bases between. The CDR3 is 14 residues long. CDR3 sequence: CASSTGTFGNTIYF. In DNA, the CDR3 is TGCGCCAGCAGCACCGGGACATTTGGAAACACCATATATTTT.

In its sample, this clone was seen a few times. This chain joins TRBV20-1 and TRBJ2-1; D uncertain. Trimming cost V 6 bases and J 6 bases, with 6 bases left between them. This CDR3 region has 10 residues. The germline V gene encodes CDR1 DFQATT and CDR2 SNEGSKA (reference sequence). The CDR3 coding sequence is TGCAGTGCCTTACGCAATGAGCAGTTCTTC. Translating gives CSALRNEQFF.

This chain links TRBV6-1 with TRBJ2-7, with 7 positions matching TRBD2. The germline V gene has CDR1 MNHNS and CDR2 SASEGT. This CDR3 is 15 amino acids long. Germline trimming cut 8 bases from V and 0 bases from J; bases unmatched to any gene: 10. CDR3 residues: CASLQGEGLSYEQYF. In DNA form, the CDR3 reads TGTGCCAGCCTCCAAGGGGAGGGCCTCTCCTACGAGCAGTACTTC.

Written as DNA, the CDR3 is TGCGCCAGCAGGTTTACCGGACTAGTCCCCTACAATGAGCAGTTCTTC. Translating gives CASRFTGLVPYNEQFF. This sequence joins TRBV5-1 and TRBJ2-1; 7 bases map to TRBD2. Germline lookup yields CDR1 SGHRS and CDR2 YFSETQ. The trim removed 5 bases at V and 2 bases at J, leaving 10 bases unmatched. CDR3 length: 16 amino acids.